This entry lists 13 T cell receptor beta chains sequenced from one sample in a study of T cells in Graves' hyperthyroidism and ophthalmopathy. RNA transcripts served as the template for amplifying TCR beta CDR3 regions. The TCR CDR3 first-round RT-PCR relied on the HTBI primer set. MiXCR was run by TCRdb on the multiplex PCR reads, yielding one entry per CDR3 protein. In the table there are approximately 640,000 distinct CDR3 sequences, around 16% of which are singletons. Sequences were obtained from blood. Receptors originate from a woman aged 30 to 39 with Graves' hyperthyroidism.

This sequence joins TRBV6-7 and TRBJ1-5; the match to TRBD1 covers 9 bases. TRBV6-7 belongs to the ORF category, with a function that is uncertain. After removal of 10 bases from V and 0 bases from J, the junction contained 10 bases not matched to a gene. This CDR3 is built from 16 residues. The CDR3 is CATGQGRRYSNQPQHF. Written as DNA, the CDR3 is TGTGCCACCGGACAGGGGCGAAGATATAGCAATCAGCCCCAGCATTTT.

This clonotype showed up just a few times. The chain employs TRBV7-6 and TRBJ2-5; maybe TRBD1 (5 bases). The germline V gene has CDR1 SGHVS and CDR2 FNYEAQ. The CDR3 consists of 18 residues. The V end lost 2 bases, the J end lost 3 bases, and 22 bases lay between the germline ends. CDR3 sequence (DNA): TGTGCCAGCAGCTTAAGGACATTCTACGCCGCCCAAGAAGAGACCCAGTACTTC. It encodes CASSLRTFYAAQEETQYF.

This clonotype has at least ten counts. This sequence joins TRBV3-1 and TRBJ1-5; TRBD1 is a possible D gene (5 bases). V was shortened by 1 base and J by 8 bases, with 15 bases between the two germline ends. Germline lookup yields CDR1 LGHDT and CDR2 YNNKEL (reference sequence). The CDR3 runs to 15 residues. DNA of the CDR3: TGTGCCAGCAGCCAAGGTATGGAGGGGATCAAGCCCCAGCATTTT. Translated: CASSQGMEGIKPQHF.

This clonotype was detected only once. This chain connects TRBV7-2 to TRBJ2-2; 9 bases fit TRBD1. This CDR3 comprises 16 residues. J lost 6 bases, V lost 5 bases, and 10 bases had no gene match. Germline V lookup: CDR1 SGHTA, CDR2 FQGNSA. The CDR3 nucleotides are TGTGCCAGCAGCCCTGGGACAGGGATTAGTCCCGGGGAGCTGTTTTTT. Its translation is CASSPGTGISPGELFF.

DNA for the CDR3: TGCGCCAGCAGCCAAGATTTTGGCATCGAAGCTTTCTTT. Protein product: CASSQDFGIEAFF. The chain links TRBV4-1 to TRBJ1-1; D is unresolved. V was pared by 0 bases and J by 8 bases, with 10 bases between. Germline V gene data show CDR1 as MGHRA and CDR2 as YSYEKL. The CDR3 has 13 amino acids.

The rearrangement joins TRBV7-3 to TRBJ1-4; D remains ambiguous. Trimming shortened V by 8 bases and J by 5 bases, and 12 bases separated the two germline ends. Per germline, CDR1 SGHTA and CDR2 FQGTGA. This CDR3 spans 13 amino acids. For the CDR3, the DNA is TGTGCCAGCGCCACTAAAAGGAATGAAAAACTGTTTTTT. Translation: CASATKRNEKLFF.

This clonotype was seen many times. The V and J genes are TRBV28 and TRBJ2-7; maybe TRBD1 (6 bases). Germline V gives CDR1 MDHEN, CDR2 SYDVKM. The CDR3 is 13 amino acids. V shed 6 bases and J shed 7 bases, with 16 bases lying between them. CDR3: CASRTGTTREQYF. CDR3 DNA: TGTGCCAGCAGAACCGGGACAACGAGGGAGCAGTACTTC.

CDR3 DNA sequence: TGTGCCAGTAGTACGGACACCTTCAATGAGCAGTTCTTC. This gives the protein CASSTDTFNEQFF. The chain links TRBV19 to TRBJ2-1, with D maybe TRBD1 (5 bases). The CDR3 is 13 residues long. Trimming removed 4 bases at V and 6 bases at J, with 10 bases between. Germline V gene sequence: CDR1 LNHDA, CDR2 SQIVND (reference sequence).

This clonotype was observed many times. J is TRBJ1-5 and V is TRBV6-2 or TRBV6-3, with D perhaps matching TRBD1 (5 bases). Germline V gives CDR1 MNHEY, CDR2 SVGEGT. Trimming removed 6 bases from V and 1 base from J, with 13 bases in between. The CDR3 spans 15 residues. The CDR3 reads CASRAHRRSNQPQHF. Here the CDR3 DNA reads TGTGCCAGCAGGGCGCACAGGAGGAGCAATCAGCCCCAGCATTTT.

This clonotype was found many times. V is TRBV4-1 and J is TRBJ2-5; D may be TRBD2 (6 bases). V lost 0 bases to trimming and J lost 5 bases, with 10 bases between them. The germline CDR1 and CDR2 sequences are MGHRA and YSYEKL. CDR3 length: 14 residues. CDR3 residues: CASSQDGGGETQYF. The CDR3 nucleotides are TGCGCCAGCAGCCAAGATGGCGGAGGGGAGACCCAGTACTTC.

This clonotype was detected only once. One junction end disagrees with the germline gene, perhaps due to a read error. V is TRBV20-1 and J is TRBJ2-1; D perhaps matches TRBD2 (5 bases). The CDR3 consists of 18 residues. Looked up from germline, CDR1 is DFQATT and CDR2 is SNEGSKA (reference sequence). The CDR3 protein is CSDRDYTGSGVPYNEQFF. The CDR3 DNA sequence: TGCAGTGATAGAGATTATACTGGGTCCGGGGTACCTTACAATGAGCAGTTCTTC.

This clonotype was found many times. The chain combines TRBV20-1 with TRBJ2-2; D ambiguous. In germline, CDR1 is DFQATT, CDR2 SNEGSKA (reference sequence). V was cut by 1 base and J by 2 bases, with 11 bases left in between. The CDR3 sequence is 15 residues long. CDR3 sequence (DNA): TGCAGTGCTAGAGGGCGACCCTTTAACACCGGGGAGCTGTTTTTT. The encoded protein is CSARGRPFNTGELFF.

This clonotype was counted many times. This chain connects TRBV12-3 or TRBV12-4 to TRBJ2-3; weak D call: TRBD1 (5 bases). V was trimmed by 6 bases and J by 6 bases, leaving 13 bases between them. The CDR3 runs 13 residues. CDR3 sequence (DNA): TGTGCCAGCAGCCCGACAGAAGGGGATACGCAGTATTTT. As protein: CASSPTEGDTQYF.